This TCR beta chain is from a study of blood T cells in healthy people across ages. Study as a whole: Template switching picked up about one barcoded beta molecule for each two T cells.

Primed by a sample-barcoded 5' primer and a J-beta primer mix, a second PCR proceeded for about 6 to 11 cycles. TCRdb itself ran the 5' RACE reads through MiXCR, one entry per CDR3 protein. The repertoire holds approximately 1.5 million distinct CDR3 sequences, with around 35% as singletons. As for this clonotype: Its antigen remains unknown.

This CDR3 region has 13 residues. CDR1 and CDR2 from the germline V gene are SNHLY and FYNNEI. V lost 8 bases and J 0 bases, leaving 9 bases between the germline ends. The study, taken as a whole, reports: The study found more naive CD4+ cells and higher diversity in long-lived than aged donors.

The receptor was derived from a woman aged 30 to 39 in good health. This rearrangement joins TRBV2 to TRBJ2-3; maybe TRBD2 (6 bases). The sample was blood. The CDR3 region is CASGGESTDTQYF. CDR3 coding DNA: TGTGCCAGCGGCGGGGAAAGCACAGATACGCAGTATTTT.